Given below is one T cell receptor beta chain in context. This record comes from a study of blood T cells in healthy people across ages. Germline V gene lookup returns CDR1 SNHLY and CDR2 FYNNEI. This CDR3 contains 14 residues. V was shortened by 6 bases and J by 4 bases, with 16 bases between the two germline ends. For the second PCR, which ran for roughly 6 to 12 cycles, a sample-barcoded 5' primer and a J-beta primer mix were used. Each cDNA molecule, via a template-switch adaptor with 12 random nucleotides, was tagged. TCRdb reanalysed the 5' RACE reads using MiXCR and keeps one entry per CDR3 protein. The data contain just over 1 million distinct CDR3 sequences, 40% to 45% of them singletons.

The sequenced material came from blood. This clonotype originated in a woman aged 55-70 years in good health. The gene calls are TRBV2 and TRBJ2-7, with a weak D call TRBD1 (7 bases). CDR3 sequence reads: CASRGTEGLYEQYF. In DNA form, the CDR3 reads TGTGCCAGCAGAGGGACAGAGGGACTTTACGAGCAGTACTTC.